Following are 27 T cell receptor beta chains from one sample sequenced in a study of T cells after yellow fever vaccination. TCRdb processed the 5' RACE reads anew with MiXCR; each CDR3 protein has one entry. The data contain about 330,000 distinct CDR3 sequences, roughly 6.8% of them singletons. This specimen was PBMCs, taken roughly seven weeks after the first yellow fever vaccination. The receptor set was obtained from a man aged 18 to 35 who received the YFV17D yellow fever vaccine.

The sample holds many counts of this clonotype. The chain recombines TRBV5-1 with TRBJ1-5; D gene ambiguous. The germline CDR1 and CDR2 sequences are SGHRS and YFSETQ. The CDR3 spans 15 residues. V was trimmed by 3 bases and J by 5 bases, leaving 15 bases between them. CDR3 protein: CASSSQPGEDQPQHF. CDR3 DNA: TGCGCCAGCAGCTCCCAACCAGGCGAGGATCAGCCCCAGCATTTT.

This clonotype was seen more than once but under ten times. The J gene is TRBJ2-1, the V gene TRBV19; D unclear. CDR1 is LNHDA and CDR2 is SQIVND in the germline V gene (reference sequence). CDR3 length: 11 amino acids. V was pared by 3 bases and J by 10 bases, with 7 bases between. The CDR3 spells CASSIYDEQFF. Here the CDR3 DNA reads TGTGCCAGTAGTATTTACGACGAGCAGTTCTTC.

This clonotype was seen a handful of times. This chain joins TRBV9 and TRBJ2-5; TRBD2 matches 7 bases. Germline CDR1 SGDLS, CDR2 YYNGEE. J lost 7 bases, V lost 4 bases, and 10 bases had no gene match. This CDR3 region has 14 residues. Here the CDR3 reads CASSPRILAATQYF. The CDR3 DNA sequence: TGTGCCAGCAGCCCAAGAATTCTAGCGGCGACCCAGTACTTC.

A few counts support this clonotype. The chain couples TRBV24-1 to TRBJ2-4, with D perhaps assigned TRBD1 or TRBD2 (5 bases each). Between the trimmed V and J ends, which lost 6 bases and 0 bases, there was a span of 14 bases. Germline V gene data show CDR1 as KGHDR and CDR2 as SFDVKD. This CDR3 region has 16 residues. CDR3 protein: CATSNQGPLAKNIQYF. In DNA form, the CDR3 reads TGTGCCACCAGTAATCAGGGACCCTTAGCCAAAAACATTCAGTACTTC.

This clonotype occurred a few times. The V gene is TRBV12-5, the J gene TRBJ2-2, with D perhaps matching TRBD1 (6 bases). The length of the CDR3 is 16 residues. Between the trimmed V and J ends, which lost 3 bases and 6 bases, there was a span of 17 bases. Germline CDR1 LGHNT, CDR2 FRNRAP. CDR3 bases: TGTGCTAGTGGTTTCTATACAGGGATGATGGCCGGGGAGCTGTTTTTT. It encodes CASGFYTGMMAGELFF. Variable domain in full (rest from reference TRBV12-5 and TRBJ2-2): DARVTQTPRHKVTEMGQEVTMRCQPILGHNTVFWYRQTMMQGLELLAYFRNRAPLDDSGMPKDRFSAEMPDATLATLKIQPSEPRDSAVYFCASGFYTGMMAGELFFGEGSRLTVL.

The chain links TRBV3-1 to TRBJ2-6; 7 nucleotides agree with TRBD1. Germline values: CDR1 LGHDT, CDR2 YNNKEL (reference sequence). The trim removed 3 bases at V and 6 bases at J, leaving 11 bases unmatched. The CDR3 consists of 17 residues. This chain's CDR3 is CASSQATGQDEANVLTF. The CDR3 DNA is TGTGCCAGCAGCCAGGCCACCGGACAGGACGAGGCCAACGTCCTGACTTTC.

This clonotype has just a few counts. This chain connects TRBV6-2 or TRBV6-3 to TRBJ1-1; D is possibly TRBD1 (5 bases). V dropped 5 bases and J dropped 4 bases, with 17 bases sitting between them. The CDR3 runs 15 residues. Germline loops: CDR1 MNHEY, CDR2 SVGEGT. Here the CDR3 DNA reads TGTGCCAGCAGTCCCTTGGCAGGGAGTGGCACTGAAGCTTTCTTT. Protein: CASSPLAGSGTEAFF.

The J gene is TRBJ2-1, the V gene TRBV12-3 or TRBV12-4; D gene uncertain. V lost 2 bases, J lost 9 bases, and 11 bases lay in between. The CDR3 totals 13 residues. CDR3 nucleotides: TGTGCCAGCAGTTTAATGAGCTCCGGTGAGCAGTTCTTC. Translated: CASSLMSSGEQFF.

This clonotype came up many times. The CDR3 protein is CASSPVGVGETQYF. DNA of the CDR3: TGTGCCAGCAGCCCGGTCGGGGTGGGGGAGACCCAGTACTTC. J is TRBJ2-5 and V is TRBV12-3 or TRBV12-4, with a tentative D call TRBD2 (5 bases). V gave up 6 bases and J gave up 5 bases, with 16 bases separating them. This CDR3 is built from 14 residues.

This clonotype has at least ten counts. Here the CDR3 DNA reads TGCGCCAGCAGCTTGAACCAAGCGGGGGATGAGACCCAGTACTTC. It specifies CASSLNQAGDETQYF. The chain employs TRBV5-1 and TRBJ2-5; 8 positions match TRBD2. Germline assignment: CDR1 SGHRS and CDR2 YFSETQ. The CDR3 runs 15 residues. J lost 5 bases, V lost 1 base, and 7 bases had no gene match.

This clonotype was counted between two and nine times. The rearrangement joins TRBV9 to TRBJ2-3; D is possibly TRBD1 or TRBD2 (6 bases each). V was clipped by 0 bases and J by 1 base, with 15 bases between them. Per germline, CDR1 SGDLS and CDR2 YYNGEE. The CDR3 sequence is 17 residues long. The CDR3 nucleotides read TGTGCCAGCAGCGTAGGGGGGGCCCTCCTAGGCACAGATACGCAGTATTTT. Protein product: CASSVGGALLGTDTQYF.

The CDR3 here is CASSLPGFPGDGELFF. CDR3 bases: TGCGCCAGCAGCTTACCCGGGTTCCCGGGTGACGGGGAGCTGTTTTTT. The chain joins TRBV4-1 to TRBJ2-2; D remains ambiguous. The germline gives CDR1 MGHRA, CDR2 YSYEKL. The CDR3 is 16 amino acids. V lost 5 bases and J lost 7, with 20 bases in between.

The gene calls are TRBV20-1 and TRBJ1-6, with D maybe TRBD1 (5 bases). Trimming stripped 4 bases from V and 6 bases from J, with 19 bases between. Germline V lookup: CDR1 DFQATT, CDR2 SNEGSKA (reference sequence). The CDR3 is made up of 16 amino acids. Here the CDR3 reads CSANLSPGNVNSPLHF. CDR3 coding DNA: TGCAGTGCTAACCTATCCCCAGGGAATGTTAATTCACCCCTCCACTTT.

The CDR3 DNA follows: TGTGCCAGCAGCGCCCGGGGGGGTTGGGAAAAACTGTTTTTT. Encoded protein: CASSARGGWEKLFF. The chain joins TRBV27 to TRBJ1-4; a possible D gene is TRBD1 (5 bases). Germline V lookup: CDR1 MNHEY, CDR2 SMNVEV (reference sequence). V was cut by 6 bases and J by 8 bases, with 16 bases left in between. This CDR3 has 14 amino acids.

This clonotype came up many times. The CDR3 coding sequence is TGTGCCAGCAGCTTGCATGGGACAGCTGCCTACGAGCAGTACTTC. It is translated as CASSLHGTAAYEQYF. The V gene is TRBV5-4, the J gene TRBJ2-7, with 7 bases matching TRBD1. Per germline, CDR1 SGHNT and CDR2 YYREEE (reference sequence). Trimming took 1 base from V and 2 from J; bases not matched to a gene: 6. This CDR3 is built from 15 residues. Full variable domain (remainder filled in from reference TRBV5-4 and TRBJ2-7): ETGVTQSPTHLIKTRGQQVTLRCSSQSGHNTVSWYQQALGQGPQFIFQYYREEENGRGNFPPRFSGLQFPNYSSELNVNALELDDSALYLCASSLHGTAAYEQYFGPGTRLTVT.

This clonotype was detected a few times. J is TRBJ2-1 and V is TRBV7-8, with unresolved D. Germline loops: CDR1 SGHVS, CDR2 FQNEAQ. The CDR3 runs 13 residues. Trimming left V 1 base short and J 8 bases short, with 9 bases between. CDR3 nucleotide sequence: TGTGCCAGCAGCTTAGATCTGAGCCATGAGCAGTTCTTC. It codes for CASSLDLSHEQFF.

CDR3 nucleotides: TGTGCCAGCAGCTTGGAACGGGGGGACTTATACCAAGAGACCCAGTACTTC. Protein product: CASSLERGDLYQETQYF. J is TRBJ2-5 and V is TRBV5-4; 7 bases match TRBD2. The V and J ends lost 0 bases and 0 bases, in that order; junction bases with no gene match: 8. The CDR3 totals 17 residues. The germline V gene encodes CDR1 SGHNT and CDR2 YYREEE (reference sequence).

This clonotype was recorded at least ten times. This sequence joins TRBV21-1 and TRBJ2-7. TRBV21-1 is shown as a pseudogene. The CDR3 contains 9 residues. DNA for the CDR3: TGTGCCAGCAGGGTCGAGCAGTACGTC. This gives the protein CASRVEQYV.

The table lists this clonotype with a few counts. The rearrangement joins TRBV4-1 to TRBJ2-3, with D unclear. The V and J ends lost 4 bases and 1 base respectively, with 9 bases between them. This CDR3 contains 14 residues. Germline loops: CDR1 MGHRA, CDR2 YSYEKL. The CDR3 DNA follows: TGCGCCAGCAGCCCCCTACCAGGCACAGATACGCAGTATTTT. Translated: CASSPLPGTDTQYF.

This clonotype was counted only a few times. The chain combines TRBV5-6 with TRBJ1-1; D gene uncertain. CDR3 size: 13 residues. Germline CDR1 and CDR2: SGHDT and YYEEEE. Trimming cost V 6 bases and J 3 bases, with 12 bases left between them. The CDR3 DNA reads as TGTGCCAGCACCTATGACCGCGACACTGAAGCTTTCTTT. This codes for CASTYDRDTEAFF.

This clonotype was recorded a few times. V is TRBV11-2 and J is TRBJ2-1; possible D gene TRBD1, 5 bases. Trimming took 4 bases from V and 7 from J, leaving 23 bases between them. The germline V gene encodes CDR1 SGHAT and CDR2 FQNNGV. This CDR3 is built from 17 residues. The CDR3 coding sequence is TGTGCCAGCAGCTCTACTCCGGACACAACTTATAGAAATGAGCAGTTCTTC. Translating gives CASSSTPDTTYRNEQFF.

This chain joins TRBV5-1 and TRBJ2-5, with D perhaps matching TRBD1 or TRBD2 (6 bases each). Germline assignment: CDR1 SGHRS and CDR2 YFSETQ. The CDR3 consists of 14 residues. The ends were cut back, 6 bases at V and 3 bases at J, with 15 bases in the middle. The DNA of the CDR3 is TGCGCCAGCACAGTCGGGGGCTTAAAAGAGACCCAGTACTTC. Translated: CASTVGGLKETQYF.

This clonotype was recorded at least ten times. This chain links TRBV20-1 with TRBJ1-1; D is perhaps TRBD1 (5 bases). The germline V gene has CDR1 DFQATT and CDR2 SNEGSKA (reference sequence). The V end was cut by 1 base, the J end by 7 bases, with 13 bases between. The CDR3 runs 13 residues. The CDR3 DNA follows: TGCAGTGCTAGAGCTCCAGCGGGACTTGAAGCTTTCTTT. This gives the protein CSARAPAGLEAFF.

In its sample, this clonotype was seen a few times. This chain joins TRBV4-3 and TRBJ2-1; 9 bases are shared with TRBD1. Unmatched junction bases numbered 8, after V lost 3 bases and J lost 5 bases. The CDR3 length is 16 residues. The V gene's germline CDR1 is LGHNA and CDR2 YSLEER. This CDR3 is CASSHEDRGKDNEQFF. The CDR3 DNA reads TGCGCCAGCAGCCATGAGGACAGGGGAAAAGACAATGAGCAGTTCTTC.

The sample holds a few counts of this clonotype. The rearrangement joins TRBV3-1 to TRBJ1-5; no firm D call. V was shortened by 0 bases and J by 7 bases, with 13 bases between the two germline ends. Germline assignment: CDR1 LGHDT and CDR2 YNNKEL (reference sequence). This CDR3 region has 15 residues. CDR3 coding DNA: TGTGCCAGCAGCCAAGAACCTTTAGGCGGCCAGCCCCAGCATTTT. Translation: CASSQEPLGGQPQHF.

This clonotype was seen only a few times. The gene calls are TRBV5-1 and TRBJ2-2; TRBD2 matches at 8 bases. The V gene's germline CDR1 is SGHRS and CDR2 YFSETQ. There are 16 residues in the CDR3. V gave up 2 bases and J gave up 4 bases; unmatched junction bases: 7. Written as DNA, the CDR3 is TGCGCCAGCAGCTTACCCGGGGGGGCCAGCACCGGGGAGCTGTTTTTT. Translation gives CASSLPGGASTGELFF.

This clonotype occurred a few times. The chain uses TRBV20-1 and TRBJ2-2, with TRBD1 identical over 9 bases. The V segment lost 5 bases and the J segment 7 bases; nucleotides outside the gene matches: 8. This CDR3 region has 14 residues. Germline V gene data show CDR1 as DFQATT and CDR2 as SNEGSKA (reference sequence). The chain's CDR3 is CSAPGQGGYGELFF. Written as DNA, the CDR3 is TGCAGTGCTCCGGGACAGGGCGGTTACGGGGAGCTGTTTTTT.